This is a list of T cell receptor beta chains from one sample in a study of cytomegalovirus exposure and HLA in healthy donors. Sequencing used immunoSEQ multiplex PCR; TCRdb keeps in-frame clones, though not all of them. Here the sample spans hundreds of thousands of clones, roughly 90% being singletons. Input material: PBMCs. The receptors originated from a woman aged 18-35 years in good health and CMV-seronegative. The CDR3 runs from the conserved cysteine through the conserved F or W. The D gene is left open where the match is weak. Only some rows state a clone size, as once, few, many or a class for expanded clones.

clone_size d_call j_call v_call cdr3_nt cdr3_aa
few NA TRBJ1-1 TRBV28 TGTGCCAGCATCGCGAGACAGCAAGCTTTCTTT CASIARQQAFF
NA NA TRBJ1-4 TRBV6-1 TGTGCCAGCAGTGAACTGGCCAGGCGAACTAATGAAAAACTGTTTTTT CASSELARRTNEKLFF
NA TRBD2 TRBJ2-7 TRBV28 TGTGCCAGCAGTTTAACTGGGCGGGAGTCGGTTGAGCAGTACTTC CASSLTGRESVEQYF
NA NA TRBJ1-1 TRBV13 TGTGCCAGCAGCCCGTCCAAGCAGGGTGACACTGAAGCTTTCTTT CASSPSKQGDTEAFF
NA NA TRBJ1-6 TRBV5-1 TGCGCCAGCAGCTCCAGTCTAGTTGATAATTCACCCCTCCACTTT CASSSSLVDNSPLHF
NA NA TRBJ1-2 TRBV28 TGTGCCAGCAGTTTATCCGGACAGCTCAACTATGGCTACACCTTC CASSLSGQLNYGYTF
NA TRBD2 TRBJ2-3 TRBV2 TGTGCCAGCAGCTACAACGGACTAGCTGCTAGCACAGATACGCAGTATTTT CASSYNGLAASTDTQYF
NA TRBD2 TRBJ2-5 TRBV4-1 TGCGCCAGCAGCCGTACGACAGCGGGGTTGTTAGAGACCCAGTACTTC CASSRTTAGLLETQYF
NA NA TRBJ2-6 TRBV7-2 TGTGCCAGCAGCTTAGCTACGGTCGACTCTGGGGCCAACGTCCTGACTTTC CASSLATVDSGANVLTF
NA NA TRBJ2-5 TRBV2 TGTGCCAGCCGGGACTCCCTACTCCAAGAGACCCAGTACTTC CASRDSLLQETQYF
NA NA TRBJ2-7 TRBV27 TGTGCCAGCAGTTTATGGGCCTCCGACGAGCAGTACTTC CASSLWASDEQYF
NA NA TRBJ1-3 TRBV7-6 TGTTCCAGCAGCCTGACAGGCTCTGGAAACACCATATATTTT CSSSLTGSGNTIYF
NA NA TRBJ2-6 TRBV6-4 TGTGCCAGCAGTGACACAACAGCTGGGGCCAACGTCCTGACTTTC CASSDTTAGANVLTF
NA TRBD2 TRBJ2-2 TRBV4-2 TGTGCCAGCGGGCGAACTTTAGCGGGGGCCAATACCGGGGAGCTGTTTTTT CASGRTLAGANTGELFF
NA TRBD2 TRBJ2-7 TRBV7-8 TGTGCCAGCAGCTACCAAAGACTAGCGGGGGCCTACGAGCAGTACTTC CASSYQRLAGAYEQYF
NA TRBD2 TRBJ2-1 TRBV5-1 TGCGCCAGCAGCGCTGTACTAGCGGGAGGCAATGAGCAGTTCTTC CASSAVLAGGNEQFF
NA TRBD1 TRBJ2-4 TRBV5-4 TGTGCCAGCAGCTCCAGGGGGCCTGGGATTAAAAACATTCAGTACTTC CASSSRGPGIKNIQYF
NA TRBD1 TRBJ1-2 TRBV28 TGTGCCAGCAACACAAACAGGGGAAGAGGCTACACCTTC CASNTNRGRGYTF
NA NA TRBJ1-4 TRBV4-1 TGCGCCAGCAGCCAAGACAGTAGGGTATTACGGGGTGAAAAACTGTTTTTT CASSQDSRVLRGEKLFF
NA TRBD1 TRBJ1-2 TRBV19 TGTGCCAGTAGGGGGACAGCACCTAACTATGGCTACACCTTC CASRGTAPNYGYTF
NA NA TRBJ1-5 TRBV11-2 TGTGCCAGCAGCGCCTACCCTCGGGGGGGTAGGGATCAGCCCCAGCATTTT CASSAYPRGGRDQPQHF
NA NA TRBJ2-5 TRBV7-2 TGTGCCAGCAGCCCGATATATGGACAGTTCCAAGAGACCCAGTACTTC CASSPIYGQFQETQYF